These T cell receptor beta chains were read from a single sample in a study of shared clonotypes between healthy human individuals. This table comes from immunoSEQ multiplex PCR, and its TCRdb copy is limited to in-frame clones, with some not included. Seen here are hundreds of thousands of clones, less than 85% observed once, and the top ten hold less than 2%. Sequencing input: memory CD4+ T cells sorted from blood. The receptors were sampled from a young woman in good health. Both conserved end residues are part of each CDR3. D genes are given only for firm matches. Clone size is given for some rows only: seen once, a few or many times, or a class if the clone is expanded.

J: TRBJ2-3; size: -; V: TRBV11-2; D: TRBD2; CDR3: CASSPRYGTNTDTQYF
J: TRBJ2-1; size: -; V: TRBV28; D: -; CDR3: CASSLPGTLGSHEQFF
J: TRBJ2-7; size: -; V: TRBV11-2; D: -; CDR3: CASSLGQSPGEQYF
J: TRBJ2-5; size: -; V: TRBV2; D: -; CDR3: CASTPSGSPEMETQYF
J: TRBJ2-5; size: -; V: TRBV5-1; D: TRBD2; CDR3: CASSLGSSGSGETQYF
J: TRBJ1-1; size: -; V: TRBV11-2; D: -; CDR3: CASSFLPGQDTEAFF
J: TRBJ2-1; size: -; V: TRBV28; D: TRBD1; CDR3: CASGSGTKGANEQFF
J: TRBJ2-2; size: -; V: TRBV5-6; D: TRBD1; CDR3: CASSLGQGANTGELFF
J: TRBJ2-5; size: -; V: TRBV14; D: -; CDR3: CASSQARLSLTQYF
J: TRBJ2-5; size: once; V: TRBV11-2; D: TRBD2; CDR3: CASSAGLAEETQYF
J: TRBJ1-1; size: -; V: TRBV28; D: -; CDR3: CASSSLFNTEAFF
J: TRBJ2-3; size: many; V: TRBV6-7; D: TRBD2; CDR3: CASSQLLAGGPCTDTQYF
J: TRBJ2-3; size: -; V: TRBV5-1; D: -; CDR3: CASSSDRPYTDTQYF
J: TRBJ2-7; size: -; V: TRBV5-4; D: -; CDR3: CASSLGRGSYEQYF
J: TRBJ1-5; size: -; V: TRBV18; D: -; CDR3: CASSPQGGNQPQHF
J: TRBJ1-3; size: -; V: TRBV5-1; D: TRBD1; CDR3: CASSAGTAGNTIYF
J: TRBJ1-1; size: -; V: TRBV6-1; D: -; CDR3: CASSEEGRPGNTEAFF
J: TRBJ2-7; size: once; V: TRBV11-2; D: TRBD1; CDR3: CASSLVGTGPNEQYF
J: TRBJ1-5; size: -; V: TRBV30; D: TRBD1; CDR3: CAWSPGGGYRNQPQHF
J: TRBJ2-3; size: -; V: TRBV19; D: -; CDR3: CASSRGQGTDTQYF
J: TRBJ1-3; size: -; V: TRBV5-1; D: -; CDR3: CASRLAVSGNTIYF
J: TRBJ2-5; size: -; V: TRBV19; D: -; CDR3: CASSIGQGQTQYF
J: TRBJ2-5; size: -; V: TRBV6-4; D: TRBD2; CDR3: CASTKLAGQYF
J: TRBJ2-7; size: -; V: TRBV19; D: TRBD2; CDR3: CASSPLAGRYEQYF
J: TRBJ1-3; size: -; V: TRBV28; D: TRBD1; CDR3: CASSQDRARNTIYF
J: TRBJ2-1; size: -; V: TRBV11-2; D: TRBD2; CDR3: CASSPTSGRAGNEQFF
J: TRBJ1-5; size: -; V: TRBV19; D: TRBD1; CDR3: CASRRQGGNSNQPQHF
J: TRBJ1-2; size: -; V: TRBV27; D: -; CDR3: CASSLSPGSLGYTF
J: TRBJ2-5; size: once; V: TRBV2; D: TRBD2; CDR3: CASSVVSSGTQETQYF
J: TRBJ2-7; size: -; V: TRBV7-2; D: TRBD2; CDR3: CASSLGPTSGGDEQYF
J: TRBJ1-1; size: -; V: TRBV7-9; D: TRBD1; CDR3: CASSEDRVNTEAFF